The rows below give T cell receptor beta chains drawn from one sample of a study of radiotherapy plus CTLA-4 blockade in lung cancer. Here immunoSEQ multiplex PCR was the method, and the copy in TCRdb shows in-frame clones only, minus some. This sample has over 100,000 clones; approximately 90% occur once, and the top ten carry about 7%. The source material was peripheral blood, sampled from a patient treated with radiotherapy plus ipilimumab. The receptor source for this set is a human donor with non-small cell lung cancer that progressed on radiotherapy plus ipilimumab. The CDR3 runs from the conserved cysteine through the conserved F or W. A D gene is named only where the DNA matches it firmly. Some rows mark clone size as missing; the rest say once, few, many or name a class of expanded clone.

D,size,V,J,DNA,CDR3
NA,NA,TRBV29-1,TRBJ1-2,TGCAGCGTTGCCCCCTTCGAAGGGGCGGAGAACTATGGCTACACCTTC,CSVAPFEGAENYGYTF
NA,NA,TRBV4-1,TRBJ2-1,TGCGCCAGCAGCCCCCCCCTGGGTAGTGAGCAGTTCTTC,CASSPPLGSEQFF
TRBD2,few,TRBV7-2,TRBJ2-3,TGTGCCAGCAGCTCGGCGACTAGCGGATCCACAGATACGCAGTATTTT,CASSSATSGSTDTQYF
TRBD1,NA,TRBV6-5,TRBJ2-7,TGTGCCAGCAGTTCGACAGGGGGCTTCTACGAGCAGTACTTC,CASSSTGGFYEQYF
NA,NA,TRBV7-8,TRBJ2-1,TGTGCCAGCAGCTTAGATGAGGGATATGAGCAGTTCTTC,CASSLDEGYEQFF
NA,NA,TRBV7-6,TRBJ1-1,TGTGCCAGCAGCCCCCGGGGGTTGGGGGGGGACACTGAAGCTTTCTTT,CASSPRGLGGDTEAFF
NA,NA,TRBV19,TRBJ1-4,TGTGCCAGTAGTCCGTACAGGGCCTTCAATGAAAAACTGTTTTTT,CASSPYRAFNEKLFF
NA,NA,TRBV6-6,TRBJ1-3,TGTGCCAGCAGTGGAGACAGGTCTGGAAACACCATATATTTT,CASSGDRSGNTIYF
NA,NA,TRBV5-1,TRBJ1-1,TGCGCCAGCGCGCTGGACCGGGCTGAAGCTTTCTTT,CASALDRAEAFF
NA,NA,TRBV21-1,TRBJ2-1,TGTGCCAGCAGCCGCAGGGGACTAATCTCCTACAATGAGCAGTTCTTC,CASSRRGLISYNEQFF
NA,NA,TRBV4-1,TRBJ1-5,TGCGCCAGCAGCCCCTACAGGACTAGCAATCAGCCCCAGCATTTT,CASSPYRTSNQPQHF
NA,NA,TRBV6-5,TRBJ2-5,TGTGCCAGCAGCAAGCAGTACCGGGAGACCCAGTACTTC,CASSKQYRETQYF
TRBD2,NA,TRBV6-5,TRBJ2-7,TGTGCCAGCAGTGCTCCCTCTAGCGGAGGGCAGTACTTC,CASSAPSSGGQYF
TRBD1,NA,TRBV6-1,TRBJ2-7,TGTGCCAGCAGGTTTACCGGGACAGTCGAGCAGTACTTC,CASRFTGTVEQYF
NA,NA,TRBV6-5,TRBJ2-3,TGTGCCAGCAGTTACGGCCTTAGTGGGGATACGCAGTATTTT,CASSYGLSGDTQYF
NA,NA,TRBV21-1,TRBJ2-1,TGTGCCAGCAGCAAATGGGGTCGGGAGAGGGGCTACAATGAGCAGTTCTTC,CASSKWGRERGYNEQFF
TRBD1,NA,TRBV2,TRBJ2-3,TGTGCCAGCAGTGTGGACAGGGGCGGCACAGATACGCAGTATTTT,CASSVDRGGTDTQYF
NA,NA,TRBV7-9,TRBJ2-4,TGTGCCACCTCCCTTGAATTAGCCAAAAACATTCAGTACTTC,CATSLELAKNIQYF
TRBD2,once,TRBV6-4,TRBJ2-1,TGTGCCAGCAGTGACACCACACTAGCGGGGGGTAGCTCCTACAATGAGCAGTTCTTC,CASSDTTLAGGSSYNEQFF
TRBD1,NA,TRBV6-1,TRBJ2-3,TGTGCCAGCAGTGAGGGACAGGGCACAATTGATACGCAGTATTTT,CASSEGQGTIDTQYF
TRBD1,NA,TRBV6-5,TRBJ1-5,TGTGCCACTCAGGGACAGGGAAGGGATCAGCCCCAGCATTTT,CATQGQGRDQPQHF
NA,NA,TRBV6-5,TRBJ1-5,TGTGCCAGCAGCCCCTTCGTTACAGGGAATCAGCCCCAGCATTTT,CASSPFVTGNQPQHF
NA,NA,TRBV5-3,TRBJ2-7,TGTGCCAGAAGAGGCCGGTTACGCTCCTACGAGCAGTACTTC,CARRGRLRSYEQYF
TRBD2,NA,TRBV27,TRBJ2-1,TGTGCCAGCAGTTTCGCGGGAGGCGTTCACAATGAGCAGTTCTTC,CASSFAGGVHNEQFF
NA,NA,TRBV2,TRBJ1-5,TGTGCCAGCACTCCGGGGGTTCTAGGCAATCAGCCCCAGCATTTT,CASTPGVLGNQPQHF
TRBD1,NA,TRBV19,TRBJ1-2,TGTGCCAGTAGTATACCAGGGACAGGGGAGATCTATGGCTACACCTTC,CASSIPGTGEIYGYTF
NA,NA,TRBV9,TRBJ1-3,TGTGCCAGCAGCGTAGGTCACGGAAGCTCTGGAAACACCATATATTTT,CASSVGHGSSGNTIYF
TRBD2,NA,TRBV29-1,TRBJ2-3,TGCAGTGGGGAGAAGAGAACGGGAGGGGTAGATACGCAGTATTTT,CSGEKRTGGVDTQYF
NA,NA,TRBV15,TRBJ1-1,TGTGCCACCAGCTCCGGGGGCCGGGCTGAAGCTTTCTTT,CATSSGGRAEAFF
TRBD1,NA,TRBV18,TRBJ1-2,TGTGCCAGCAAACCGACAGGGTCGGGCTATGGCTACACCTTC,CASKPTGSGYGYTF
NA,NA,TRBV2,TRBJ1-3,TGTGCCAGCAGGCCGTGGGTCTCTGGAAACACCATATATTTT,CASRPWVSGNTIYF
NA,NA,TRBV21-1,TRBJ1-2,TGTGCCAGCAGCAAAGCCCGGACAGGTGCAACGTATTCAGGCTACACCTTC,CASSKARTGATYSGYTF
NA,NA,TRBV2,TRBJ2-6,TGTGCCAGCAGTGAGGAGGGTATCTCGTACCGCGTCCTGACTTTC,CASSEEGISYRVLTF
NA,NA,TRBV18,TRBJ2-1,TGTGCCAGCTCTGTCACCGGGCTAGTTAATGAGCAGTTCTTC,CASSVTGLVNEQFF
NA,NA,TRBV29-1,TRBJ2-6,TGCAGCGTCCACCTTGCGAGGAGGGGGGCGAACTCTGGGGCCAACGTCCTGACTTTC,CSVHLARRGANSGANVLTF
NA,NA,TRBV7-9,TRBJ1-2,TGTGCCAGCAGACCTGACAGTAACTATGGCTACACCTTC,CASRPDSNYGYTF
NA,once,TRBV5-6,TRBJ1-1,TGTGCCAGCAGCGTCGGGCCCCCTGGCACTGAAGCTTTCTTT,CASSVGPPGTEAFF
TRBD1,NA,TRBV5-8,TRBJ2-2,TGTGCCAGCAGGGTGACAGGGGCGAACACCGGGGAGCTGTTTTTT,CASRVTGANTGELFF
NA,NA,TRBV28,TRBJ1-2,TGTGCCAGCAGAGAAGAGTTGGGCAGAATGTATGGCTACACCTTC,CASREELGRMYGYTF
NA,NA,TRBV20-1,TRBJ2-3,TGCAGTGCTAGGGTTGGAGATACGCAGTATTTT,CSARVGDTQYF
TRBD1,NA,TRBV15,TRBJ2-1,TGTGCCACCAGCAAGACGACAGGGGGAATAGCGGGTCTTTACAATGAGCAGTTCTTC,CATSKTTGGIAGLYNEQFF
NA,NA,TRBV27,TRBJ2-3,TGTGCCAGCAGTCGCCGGGCCCTCGATGGCCCAGATACGCAGTATTTT,CASSRRALDGPDTQYF